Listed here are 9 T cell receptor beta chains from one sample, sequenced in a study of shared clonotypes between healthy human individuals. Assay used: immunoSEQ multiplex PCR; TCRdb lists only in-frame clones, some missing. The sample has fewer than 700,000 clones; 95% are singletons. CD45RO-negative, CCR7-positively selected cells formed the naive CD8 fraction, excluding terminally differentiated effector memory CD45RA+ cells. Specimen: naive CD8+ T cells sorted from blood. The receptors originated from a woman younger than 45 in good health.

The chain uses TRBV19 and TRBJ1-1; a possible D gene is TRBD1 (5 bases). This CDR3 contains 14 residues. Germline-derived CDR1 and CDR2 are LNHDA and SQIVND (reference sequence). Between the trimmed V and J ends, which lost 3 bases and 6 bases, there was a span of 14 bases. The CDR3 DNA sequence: TGTGCCAGTAGTATTTGGGGGAATGCGCCTGAAGCTTTCTTT. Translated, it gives CASSIWGNAPEAFF.

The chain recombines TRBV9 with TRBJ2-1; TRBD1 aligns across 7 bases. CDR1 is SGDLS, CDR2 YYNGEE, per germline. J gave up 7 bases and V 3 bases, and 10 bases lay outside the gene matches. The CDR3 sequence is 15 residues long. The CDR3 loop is CASSAPGQRRNEQFF. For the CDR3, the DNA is TGTGCCAGCAGCGCACCGGGACAGAGAAGAAATGAGCAGTTCTTC.

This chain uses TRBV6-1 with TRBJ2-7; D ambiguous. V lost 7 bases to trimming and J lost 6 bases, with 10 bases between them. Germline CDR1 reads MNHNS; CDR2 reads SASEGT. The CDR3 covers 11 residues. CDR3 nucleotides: TGTGCCAGCACTTTTCTTAGCGAGCAGTACTTC. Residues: CASTFLSEQYF.

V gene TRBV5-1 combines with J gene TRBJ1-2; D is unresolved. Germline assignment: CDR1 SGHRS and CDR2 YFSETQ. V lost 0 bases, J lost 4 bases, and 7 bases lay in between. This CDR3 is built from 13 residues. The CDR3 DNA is TGCGCCAGCAGCTTGGAGGATACCTATGGCTACACCTTC. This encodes CASSLEDTYGYTF.

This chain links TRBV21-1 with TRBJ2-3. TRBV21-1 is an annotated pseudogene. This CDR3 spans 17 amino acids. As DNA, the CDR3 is TGTGCCAGCAGCAAAAACCCCTGGATCGGCTGTGCAGATACGCAGTATTTT. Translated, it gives CASSKNPWIGCADTQYF.

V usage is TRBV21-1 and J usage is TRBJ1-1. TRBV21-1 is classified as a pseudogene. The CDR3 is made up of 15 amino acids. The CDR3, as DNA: TGTGCCAGCAGCAAAGCCCGGGGGAGGGTCACTGAAGCTTTCTTT. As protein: CASSKARGRVTEAFF.

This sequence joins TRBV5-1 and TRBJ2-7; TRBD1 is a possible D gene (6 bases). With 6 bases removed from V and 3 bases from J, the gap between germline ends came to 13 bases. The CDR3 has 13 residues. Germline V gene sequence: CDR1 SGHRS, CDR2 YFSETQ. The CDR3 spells CASTIKGGYEQYF. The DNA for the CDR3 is TGCGCCAGCACCATAAAAGGGGGCTACGAGCAGTACTTC.

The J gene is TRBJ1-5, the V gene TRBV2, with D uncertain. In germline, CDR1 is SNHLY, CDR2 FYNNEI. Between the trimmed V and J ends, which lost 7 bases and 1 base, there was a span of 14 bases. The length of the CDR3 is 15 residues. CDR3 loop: CASKVGSGSNQPQHF. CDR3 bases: TGTGCCAGCAAGGTCGGTAGCGGGAGCAATCAGCCCCAGCATTTT.

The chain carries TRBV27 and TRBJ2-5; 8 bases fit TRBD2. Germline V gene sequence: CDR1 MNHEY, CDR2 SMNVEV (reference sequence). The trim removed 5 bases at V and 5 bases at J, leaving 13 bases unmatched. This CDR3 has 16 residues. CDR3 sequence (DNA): TGTGCCAGCAGTGGGAGGACGGGACCGGGGGGGGAGACCCAGTACTTC. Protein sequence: CASSGRTGPGGETQYF.